This record concerns one TCR beta chain sequence. Its antigen is as yet unknown. cDNA libraries of TCR beta carried unique molecular identifiers. Once roughly 0.85 to 11 million T cells were used, roughly 490,000 cDNA molecules resulted. TCRdb reprocessed the PCR reads with MiXCR, giving one entry per CDR3 protein. The sample holds about 760,000 distinct CDR3 sequences, roughly 30% seen once. This CDR3 comprises 14 residues. J gave up 7 bases and V 3 bases, and 6 bases lay outside the gene matches. Germline V gene data show CDR1 as SGHTA and CDR2 as FQGNSA. The data were obtained in a study of post-analysis software for immune sequencing data. Whole-study context: Disease courses included relapsing-remitting, secondary progressive and progressive-relapsing multiple sclerosis. Whole-study results and caveats: Diversity measured as normalized Chao1 was significantly lower in multiple sclerosis patients than in controls. Strong co-clustering by F measure linked samples that shared a preparation batch. A handful of TRBV segments appeared more often in patients than in controls, and TRBV5-6, TRBV5-1 and TRBV20-1 were among these.

The TCR originated in a girl between 5 and 17 years old with multiple sclerosis. Sequenced sample: blood. J is TRBJ2-1 and V is TRBV7-2; 7 bases line up with TRBD2. This chain's CDR3 is CASSFGGMRNEQFF. The CDR3 DNA reads as TGTGCCAGCAGCTTCGGGGGGATGAGGAATGAGCAGTTCTTC. Full variable domain (outside the CDR3, taken from reference TRBV7-2 and TRBJ2-1): GAGVSQSPSNKVTEKGKDVELRCDPISGHTALYWYRQSLGQGLEFLIYFQGNSAPDKSGLPSDRFSAERTGGSVSTLTIQRTQQEDSAVYLCASSFGGMRNEQFFGPGTRLTVL.